These 30 T cell receptor beta chains were sequenced from one sample in a study of immunodeficiency. Some clones are missing from TCRdb's copy, which holds only in-frame ones; the method was immunoSEQ multiplex PCR. The profile covers more than 950 clones, with around 90% appearing a single time and about 1.5% taken by the ten largest. Material: CD8+ T cells from blood. These receptors all stem from a female donor.

This CDR3 reads CASSPTGDMNSPLHF. CDR3 nucleotides: TGTGCCAGCAGCCCGACAGGGGATATGAATTCACCCCTCCACTTT. This chain uses TRBV7-9 with TRBJ1-6, with TRBD1 matching over 8 bases. J was trimmed by 7 bases and V by 5 bases; bases with no gene match: 7. Germline lookup yields CDR1 SEHNR and CDR2 FQNEAQ (reference sequence). The CDR3 extends over 15 amino acids.

The rearrangement uses TRBV2 and TRBJ1-2; unclear D gene. With 10 bases removed from V and 5 bases from J, the gap between germline ends came to 20 bases. The length of the CDR3 is 14 residues. The germline V gene has CDR1 SNHLY and CDR2 FYNNEI. The CDR3 region is CATLRSESEYGYTF. The CDR3 DNA follows: TGTGCCACCCTTCGGTCAGAATCCGAATATGGCTACACCTTC. Variable domain in full (rest from reference TRBV2 and TRBJ1-2): EPEVTQTPSHQVTQMGQEVILRCVPISNHLYFYWYRQILGQKVEFLVSFYNNEISEKSEIFDDQFSVERPDGSNFTLKIRSTKLEDSAMYFCATLRSESEYGYTFGSGTRLTVV.

This chain uses TRBV25-1 with TRBJ2-7; weak D call: TRBD1 (5 bases). CDR3 length: 14 residues. Germline V gene data show CDR1 as MGHDK and CDR2 as SYGVNS. The V gene lost 6 bases and the J gene lost 6 bases, with 18 bases spanning the gap. The CDR3 DNA reads as TGTGCCAGCAGCGTTGGCATGGGGCTCCCCGAGCAGTACTTC. This translates into CASSVGMGLPEQYF.

CDR3 in amino acids: CASSQEGGDGYTF. The CDR3 region has the DNA TGCGCCAGCAGCCAAGAGGGCGGGGATGGCTACACCTTC. The chain couples TRBV4-1 to TRBJ1-2; D is undetermined. Looked up from germline, CDR1 is MGHRA and CDR2 is YSYEKL. There are 13 residues in the CDR3. The V and J ends lost 0 bases and 6 bases respectively, with 8 bases between them.

The chain has TRBV6-5 and TRBJ1-2; D perhaps matches TRBD1 (5 bases). The germline V gene has CDR1 MNHEY and CDR2 SVGAGI. The CDR3 totals 14 residues. Trimming removed 5 bases at V and 4 bases at J, with 14 bases between. The CDR3 coding sequence is TGTGCCAGCAGTCCCTTGGGACCGAGCTATGGCTACACCTTC. Translation gives CASSPLGPSYGYTF.

This clone appeared once. V usage is TRBV5-6 and J usage is TRBJ2-1, with D possibly called TRBD1 or TRBD2 (5 bases each). Looked up from germline, CDR1 is SGHDT and CDR2 is YYEEEE. Trimming removed 0 bases at V and 10 bases at J, with 8 bases between. The CDR3 totals 12 residues. The CDR3 reads CASSLVEGEQFF. The CDR3 nucleotides are TGTGCCAGCAGCTTGGTAGAGGGGGAGCAGTTCTTC.

The chain has TRBV4-1 and TRBJ2-2; D is perhaps TRBD1 (5 bases). The V end was cut by 0 bases, the J end by 6 bases, with 8 bases between. The CDR3 contains 14 residues. From germline, CDR1 is MGHRA and CDR2 YSYEKL. Here the CDR3 DNA reads TGCGCCAGCAGCCAAGACAGGGATCCCGGGGAGCTGTTTTTT. This gives the protein CASSQDRDPGELFF.

This rearrangement joins TRBV29-1 to TRBJ2-5; 12 bases line up with TRBD2. Germline values: CDR1 SQVTM, CDR2 ANQGSEA. V lost 3 bases and J lost 3; bases outside the gene matches: 5. The CDR3 is 15 residues long. Here the CDR3 reads CSVESWTSGKETQYF. The CDR3 nucleotides are TGCAGCGTTGAGTCGTGGACTAGCGGGAAAGAGACCCAGTACTTC.

The V gene is TRBV4-1, the J gene TRBJ1-1; D unclear. V lost 4 bases to trimming and J lost 1 base, with 10 bases between them. CDR1 and CDR2 (germline): MGHRA, YSYEKL. The CDR3 length is 14 residues. CDR3 sequence reads: CASSRGPENTEAFF. CDR3 DNA: TGCGCCAGCAGCCGCGGACCCGAGAACACTGAAGCTTTCTTT.

The chain recombines TRBV7-8 with TRBJ2-2; maybe TRBD1 (5 bases). V was pared by 6 bases and J by 0 bases, with 14 bases between. The germline V gene encodes CDR1 SGHVS and CDR2 FQNEAQ. There are 16 residues in the CDR3. CDR3 loop: CASSWGSRPNTGELFF. The CDR3, as DNA: TGTGCCAGCAGTTGGGGCTCGAGACCGAACACCGGGGAGCTGTTTTTT.

This chain uses TRBV6-5 with TRBJ1-3; D remains unclear. Germline assignment: CDR1 MNHEY and CDR2 SVGAGI. The CDR3 covers 14 residues. The ends were cut back, 2 bases at V and 0 bases at J, with 5 bases in the middle. The DNA for the CDR3 is TGTGCCAGCAGTTACGACGGCTCTGGAAACACCATATATTTT. Its protein is CASSYDGSGNTIYF.

The genes are TRBV7-6 and TRBJ2-7; D gene ambiguous. The V end was cut by 5 bases, the J end by 0 bases, with 5 bases between. The CDR3 runs to 12 residues. CDR1 and CDR2 from the germline V gene are SGHVS and FNYEAQ. CDR3 bases: TGTGCCAGCAGCCTTAGCTCCTACGAGCAGTACTTC. This encodes CASSLSSYEQYF.

This chain links TRBV27 with TRBJ1-1; D is possibly TRBD1 (5 bases). The CDR3 totals 14 residues. V was cut by 3 bases and J by 6 bases, with 14 bases left in between. In germline, CDR1 is MNHEY, CDR2 SMNVEV (reference sequence). The CDR3 region has the DNA TGTGCCAGCAGTTTTCGGACAAATTTCGCTGAAGCTTTCTTT. Encoded protein: CASSFRTNFAEAFF.

The V and J genes are TRBV5-1 and TRBJ2-7; TRBD1 is a possible D gene (5 bases). This CDR3 comprises 15 residues. The ends were cut back, 1 base at V and 3 bases at J, with 14 bases in the middle. Germline loops: CDR1 SGHRS, CDR2 YFSETQ. CDR3 DNA sequence: TGCGCCAGCAGCTTGCTTGGTCAGGGCGACTACGAGCAGTACTTC. Translated: CASSLLGQGDYEQYF.

Concerning this clone: Mismatch with germline at one junction end may stem from a read error. The rearrangement links TRBV19 to TRBJ1-1; TRBD1 aligns across 8 bases. The germline V gene has CDR1 LNHDA and CDR2 SQIVND (reference sequence). This CDR3 spans 15 amino acids. The CDR3 region is CASSMFPDRATESLF. CDR3 sequence (DNA): TGTGCCAGTAGTATGTTCCCGGACAGGGCCACCGAGAGCCTTTTT.

The chain is built from TRBV2 and TRBJ2-1; TRBD2 matches 7 bases. V lost 1 base, J lost 13 bases, and 13 bases stayed unmatched. Germline values: CDR1 SNHLY, CDR2 FYNNEI. This CDR3 region has 15 residues. Written as DNA, the CDR3 is TGTGCCAGCAGTGAAGGCCCTAAGAGCGGGGAAGTTCAGTTCTTC. Amino acids: CASSEGPKSGEVQFF.

The chain couples TRBV30 to TRBJ2-2; D unclear. V gave up 3 bases and J gave up 6 bases, with 2 bases separating them. The CDR3 contains 10 residues. CDR1 and CDR2 (germline): GTSNPN, SVGIG (reference sequence). The CDR3 coding sequence is TGTGCCTGGAGGGCCGGGGAGCTGTTTTTT. This codes for CAWRAGELFF.

The chain links TRBV27 to TRBJ1-1, with D maybe TRBD1 (6 bases). CDR3 size: 14 residues. CDR1 and CDR2 (germline): MNHEY, SMNVEV (reference sequence). V shed 7 bases and J shed 2 bases, with 14 bases lying between them. The CDR3 protein is CASTSTGVNTEAFF. For the CDR3, the DNA is TGTGCCAGCACCTCGACAGGAGTAAACACTGAAGCTTTCTTT.

The V gene is TRBV28, the J gene TRBJ1-5; no firm D call. The CDR3 length is 20 residues. CDR1 MDHEN and CDR2 SYDVKM come from the germline V gene. Deletions cut 7 bases from V and 3 bases from J, with 31 bases between. This CDR3 is CASNLQVGGNGLLHNQPQHF. In nucleotides, the CDR3 is TGTGCCAGCAACCTGCAGGTGGGAGGGAATGGACTCTTGCACAATCAGCCCCAGCATTTT.

V usage is TRBV25-1 and J usage is TRBJ1-2; D may be TRBD1 (6 bases). Per germline, CDR1 MGHDK and CDR2 SYGVNS. The CDR3 covers 13 residues. Trimming took 8 bases from V and 2 from J, leaving 12 bases between them. CDR3 loop: CASSGQTNYGYTF. CDR3 bases: TGTGCCAGCTCGGGACAAACCAACTATGGCTACACCTTC.

The genes are TRBV14 and TRBJ2-1; D ambiguous. With 1 base removed from V and 0 bases from J, the gap between germline ends came to 1 base. The germline gives CDR1 SGHDN, CDR2 FVKESK. The CDR3 spans 13 residues. CDR3 sequence: CASSQASYNEQFF. Here the CDR3 DNA reads TGTGCCAGCAGCCAAGCCTCCTACAATGAGCAGTTCTTC.

The chain is built from TRBV5-4 and TRBJ2-7; D ambiguous. This CDR3 contains 12 residues. The germline V gene encodes CDR1 SGHNT and CDR2 YYREEE (reference sequence). Trimming left V 3 bases short and J 6 bases short, with 10 bases between. CDR3 in DNA: TGTGCCAGCAGCTCTTTTGGCAGCGAGCAGTACTTC. Protein: CASSSFGSEQYF.

This chain connects TRBV5-1 to TRBJ1-1, with D possibly TRBD1 on 6 matching bases. Germline CDR1 is SGHRS and CDR2 is YFSETQ. Trimming took 0 bases from V and 2 from J, leaving 20 bases between them. The CDR3 is made up of 18 amino acids. For the CDR3, the DNA is TGCGCCAGCAGCTTGGAAGGGGGAATGTGGGCCGAAAACACTGAAGCTTTCTTT. Protein sequence: CASSLEGGMWAENTEAFF.

The chain joins TRBV6-1 to TRBJ2-5; TRBD1 matches at 9 bases. V trimming: 3 bases; J trimming: 4 bases; junction bases outside the gene matches: 9. From germline, CDR1 is MNHNS and CDR2 SASEGT. The CDR3 runs 16 residues. In DNA, the CDR3 is TGTGCCAGCAGTGACCCTGGGGACAGGGAGGGAGAGACCCAGTACTTC. Its protein is CASSDPGDREGETQYF.

The gene calls are TRBV29-1 and TRBJ1-2; 9 nucleotides match TRBD1. The CDR3 covers 14 residues. The V gene's germline CDR1 is SQVTM and CDR2 ANQGSEA. With V trimmed by 5 bases and J by 7 bases, 11 bases remained unmatched. This CDR3 reads CSVSATGGGSGYTF. The CDR3 DNA follows: TGCAGCGTTTCCGCGACAGGGGGTGGAAGTGGCTACACCTTC.

The chain uses TRBV6-6 and TRBJ2-7; no firm D call. Trimming cost V 0 bases and J 3 bases, with 12 bases left between them. The CDR3 runs 15 residues. Germline V gene data show CDR1 as MNHNY and CDR2 as SVGAGI (reference sequence). CDR3 amino acids: CASSYSNTAYYEQYF. The DNA of the CDR3 is TGTGCCAGCAGTTACTCGAACACGGCTTACTACGAGCAGTACTTC.

The chain joins TRBV4-1 to TRBJ2-7, with 8 bases matching TRBD2. The CDR3 is 15 residues long. Germline-derived CDR1 and CDR2 are MGHRA and YSYEKL. The V gene end was trimmed by 4 bases and the J gene end by 5 bases; junction bases not matched to a gene: 10. For the CDR3, the DNA is TGCGCCAGCAGCCCCCGGGCTAGCGGGCTTGACGAGCAGTACTTC. Translated, it gives CASSPRASGLDEQYF.

For the CDR3, the DNA is TGTGCCAGCAGCTTCTCCGGGGGCGAGCAGTACTTC. It yields the protein CASSFSGGEQYF. The chain recombines TRBV5-6 with TRBJ2-7, with a possible D match to TRBD2 (6 bases). The CDR3 is 12 residues long. Germline assignment: CDR1 SGHDT and CDR2 YYEEEE. With 2 bases removed from V and 6 bases from J, the gap between germline ends came to 9 bases.

This chain uses TRBV2 with TRBJ2-3; D perhaps matches TRBD2 (5 bases). Germline loops: CDR1 SNHLY, CDR2 FYNNEI. CDR3 length equals 14 residues. Trimming took 3 bases from V and 1 from J, leaving 8 bases between them. Here the CDR3 DNA reads TGTGCCAGCAGTGATCTCGGGGGCACAGATACGCAGTATTTT. Its translation is CASSDLGGTDTQYF.

The chain employs TRBV7-9 and TRBJ1-2, with D possibly being TRBD1 (6 bases). Germline V lookup: CDR1 SEHNR, CDR2 FQNEAQ (reference sequence). The V end lost 5 bases, the J end lost 2 bases, and 18 bases lay between the germline ends. This CDR3 comprises 16 residues. The CDR3 loop is CASSPSLGALNYGYTF. The CDR3 nucleotides read TGTGCCAGCAGCCCGTCGTTGGGGGCACTAAACTATGGCTACACCTTC.